Included here is one T cell receptor (beta chain) sequence, with context. The source of the sample is a study of blood T cell repertoires in COVID-19. Data came from immunoSEQ multiplex PCR; TCRdb stores just in-frame clones and leaves some out. Among around 320,000 clones, approximately 89% were seen once, and the ten largest hold less than 3.5%. Assignment of participants to cohorts was predicated upon participant-reported clinical history. CDR1 is LGHDT and CDR2 is YNNKEL in the germline V gene (reference sequence). V lost 2 bases, J lost 10 bases, and 9 bases lay in between. CDR3 length equals 13 residues.

The TCR was taken from a woman in her 50s who had been exposed to COVID-19. Sequencing was carried out using PBMCs or T cells enriched from blood (not recorded which). This chain links TRBV3-1 (or the pseudogene TRBV3-2) with TRBJ1-6; D is perhaps TRBD1 (5 bases). CDR3: CASSQQGGSPLHF. The CDR3 coding sequence is TGTGCCAGCAGCCAACAGGGTGGGTCACCCCTCCACTTT.